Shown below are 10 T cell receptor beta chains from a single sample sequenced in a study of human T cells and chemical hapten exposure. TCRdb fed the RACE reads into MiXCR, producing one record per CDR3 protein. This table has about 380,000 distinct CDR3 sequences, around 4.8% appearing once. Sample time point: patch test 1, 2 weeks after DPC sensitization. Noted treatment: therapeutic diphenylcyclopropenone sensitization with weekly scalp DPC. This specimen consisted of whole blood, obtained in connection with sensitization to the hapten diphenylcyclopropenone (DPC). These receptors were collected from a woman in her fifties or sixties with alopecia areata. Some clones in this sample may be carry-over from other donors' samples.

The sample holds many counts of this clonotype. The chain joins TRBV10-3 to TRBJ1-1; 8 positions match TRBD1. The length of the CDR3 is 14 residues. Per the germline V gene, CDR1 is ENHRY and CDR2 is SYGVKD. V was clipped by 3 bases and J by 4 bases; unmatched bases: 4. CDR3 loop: CAISDTGGGTEAFF. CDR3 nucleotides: TGTGCCATCAGTGACACAGGGGGTGGCACTGAAGCTTTCTTT.

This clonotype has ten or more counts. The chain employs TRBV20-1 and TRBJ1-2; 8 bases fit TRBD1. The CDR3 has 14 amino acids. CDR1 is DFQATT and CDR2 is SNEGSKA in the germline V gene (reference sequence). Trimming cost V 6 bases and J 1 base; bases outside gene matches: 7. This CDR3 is CSAKPGQGNYGYTF. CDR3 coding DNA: TGCAGTGCGAAACCCGGACAGGGTAACTATGGCTACACCTTC.

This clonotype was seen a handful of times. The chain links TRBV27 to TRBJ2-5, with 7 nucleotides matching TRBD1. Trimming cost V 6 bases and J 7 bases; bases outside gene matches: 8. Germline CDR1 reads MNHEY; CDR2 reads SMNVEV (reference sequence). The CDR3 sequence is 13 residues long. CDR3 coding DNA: TGTGCCAGCAGCTCCGACAGGGCAGGGACCCAGTACTTC. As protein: CASSSDRAGTQYF.

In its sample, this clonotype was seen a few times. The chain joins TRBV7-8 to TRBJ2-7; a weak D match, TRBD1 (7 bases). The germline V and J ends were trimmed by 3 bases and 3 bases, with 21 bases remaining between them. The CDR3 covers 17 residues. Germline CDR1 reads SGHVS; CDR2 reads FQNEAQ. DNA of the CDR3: TGTGCCAGCAGCTTGGAGGGGGCGTTCGCACCACTCTACGAGCAGTACTTC. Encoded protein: CASSLEGAFAPLYEQYF. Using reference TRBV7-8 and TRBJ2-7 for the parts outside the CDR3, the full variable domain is GAGVSQSPRYKVAKRGQDVALRCDPISGHVSLFWYQQALGQGPEFLTYFQNEAQLDKSGLPSDRFFAERPEGSVSTLKIQRTQQEDSAVYLCASSLEGAFAPLYEQYFGPGTRLTVT.

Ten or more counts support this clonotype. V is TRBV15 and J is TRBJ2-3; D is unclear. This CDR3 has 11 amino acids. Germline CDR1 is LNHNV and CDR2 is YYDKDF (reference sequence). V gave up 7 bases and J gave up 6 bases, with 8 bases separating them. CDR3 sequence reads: CATKDRDTQYF. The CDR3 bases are TGTGCCACCAAGGACCGGGATACGCAGTATTTT.

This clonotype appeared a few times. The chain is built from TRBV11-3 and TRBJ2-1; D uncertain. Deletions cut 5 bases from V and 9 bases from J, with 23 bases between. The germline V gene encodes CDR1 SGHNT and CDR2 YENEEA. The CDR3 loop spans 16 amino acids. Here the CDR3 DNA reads TGTGCCAGCAGCCGAGCCGGCTCGTTCGGCGGAGTTGAGCAGTTCTTC. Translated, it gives CASSRAGSFGGVEQFF.

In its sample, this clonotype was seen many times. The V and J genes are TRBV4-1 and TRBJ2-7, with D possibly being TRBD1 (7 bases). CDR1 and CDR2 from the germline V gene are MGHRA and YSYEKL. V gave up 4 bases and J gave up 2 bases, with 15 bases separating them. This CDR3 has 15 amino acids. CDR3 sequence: CASSPQGGTPYEQYF. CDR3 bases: TGCGCCAGCAGCCCCCAGGGGGGCACCCCCTACGAGCAGTACTTC.

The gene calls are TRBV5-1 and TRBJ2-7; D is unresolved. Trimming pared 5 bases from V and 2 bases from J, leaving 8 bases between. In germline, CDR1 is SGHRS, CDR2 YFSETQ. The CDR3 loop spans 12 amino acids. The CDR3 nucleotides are TGCGCCAGCAGAGAGTCTACCTACGAGCAGTACTTC. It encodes CASRESTYEQYF.

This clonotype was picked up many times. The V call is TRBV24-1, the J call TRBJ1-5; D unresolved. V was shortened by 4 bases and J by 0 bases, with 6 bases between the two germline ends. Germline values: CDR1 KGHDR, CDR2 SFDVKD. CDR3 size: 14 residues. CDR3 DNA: TGTGCCACCAGTGAAGGGCATAGCAATCAGCCCCAGCATTTT. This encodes CATSEGHSNQPQHF.

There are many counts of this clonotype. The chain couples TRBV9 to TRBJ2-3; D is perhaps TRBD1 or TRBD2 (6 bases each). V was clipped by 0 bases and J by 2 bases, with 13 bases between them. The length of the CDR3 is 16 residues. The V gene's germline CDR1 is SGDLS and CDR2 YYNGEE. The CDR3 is CASSVDTGRSTDTQYF. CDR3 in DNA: TGTGCCAGCAGCGTAGATACAGGGAGGTCCACAGATACGCAGTATTTT.